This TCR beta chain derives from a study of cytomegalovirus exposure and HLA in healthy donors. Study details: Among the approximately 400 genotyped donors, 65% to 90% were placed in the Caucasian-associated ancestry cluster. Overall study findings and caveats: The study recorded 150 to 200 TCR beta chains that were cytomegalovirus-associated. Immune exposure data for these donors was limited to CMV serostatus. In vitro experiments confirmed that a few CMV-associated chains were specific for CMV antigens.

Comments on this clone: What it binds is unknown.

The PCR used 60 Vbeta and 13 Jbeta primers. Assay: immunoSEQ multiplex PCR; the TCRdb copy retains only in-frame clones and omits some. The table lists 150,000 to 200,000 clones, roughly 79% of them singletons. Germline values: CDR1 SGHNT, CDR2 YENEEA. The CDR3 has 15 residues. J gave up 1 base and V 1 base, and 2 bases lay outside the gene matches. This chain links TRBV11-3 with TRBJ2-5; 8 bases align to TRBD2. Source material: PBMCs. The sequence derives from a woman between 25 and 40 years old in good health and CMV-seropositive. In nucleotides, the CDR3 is TGTGCCAGCAGCTTAGGCGGGGGGCCCCAAGAGACCCAGTACTTC. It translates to CASSLGGGPQETQYF.